This TCR beta chain was sequenced during a study of blood T cell repertoires in COVID-19. At the level of the study: Specimens from acute and convalescent COVID-19 originated in the United States, Italy and Spain. T cells, B-cell-depleted T cells, or PBMCs provided the cDNA or gDNA that served as material.

This CDR3 has 19 residues. V gave up 4 bases and J gave up 3 bases; unmatched junction bases: 20. CDR1 and CDR2 from the germline V gene are MNHEY and SMNVEV (reference sequence). As originally analysed: Nucleated cell number was recorded as an estimate derived from reference gene primer amplification. The protocol was immunoSEQ multiplex PCR, while the TCRdb copy is restricted to in-frame clones and leaves out a portion. That table furnishes V, J and clone size, whereas the DNA furnished D and trimming. This table holds around 200,000 clones, about 85% found once. The sample was peripheral blood. The sequence was collected from a woman of 80 years or more with acute or convalescent COVID-19. The J gene is TRBJ2-7, the V gene TRBV27, with 8 bases identical to TRBD2. The CDR3 DNA reads TGTGCCAGCAGTTCCCCGGGCCGGGGGGGAAGATTGGAGCGCTACGAGCAGTACTTC. Amino acids: CASSSPGRGGRLERYEQYF.